This T cell receptor beta chain was sequenced in a study of T cell repertoires in cytomegalovirus infection. The study, taken as a whole, reports: It was HLA-C-restricted CMV-specific TCR beta clonotypes that dominated the response ex vivo.

This clonotype was observed many times. The antigen remains undetermined. Using its own MiXCR run on the reads, TCRdb lists one record per CDR3 protein. This sample carries 100,000 to 150,000 distinct CDR3 sequences, less than 9.5% of them seen once, and the ten largest clones take 9.5% to 13%. Sequenced sample: PBMCs. The TCR originated in a human donor in good health (CMV status not recorded). Some clones in this sample may be carry-over from other donors' samples.

CDR3 in DNA: TGTGCCACCAGATCAGGGGGCAATGAGCAGTTCTTC. It encodes CATRSGGNEQFF. The rearrangement joins TRBV24-1 to TRBJ2-1, with TRBD1 identical over 7 bases. This CDR3 comprises 12 residues. The ends lost 7 bases at V and 6 bases at J; junction bases unmatched: 2. Germline CDR1 and CDR2: KGHDR and SFDVKD.